This is a list of T cell receptor beta chains from one sample in a study of cytomegalovirus exposure and HLA in healthy donors. Measured with immunoSEQ multiplex PCR; TCRdb has only the in-frame clones, and not every one. The sample lists about 190,000 clones; over 60% were seen once. Sequencing was done on a sample of PBMCs. The receptors derive from a middle-aged woman in good health and CMV-seronegative. Both conserved end residues are part of each CDR3. The D gene is left open where the match is weak. Rows give clone size only sometimes, using once, few, many, or a class for an expanded clone.

TRBJ1-3,TRBD1,TRBV19,-,CASRRQGAGNTIYF,TGTGCCAGTAGGAGACAGGGGGCTGGAAACACCATATATTTT
TRBJ1-4,-,TRBV10-3,-,CAISESAGGEKLFF,TGTGCCATCAGTGAAAGTGCGGGAGGTGAAAAACTGTTTTTT
TRBJ1-2,-,TRBV29-1,-,CSVEETTGVGYTF,TGCAGCGTTGAAGAAACTACGGGGGTCGGCTACACCTTC
TRBJ1-2,-,TRBV18,-,CASSLGGGSNYGYTF,TGTGCCAGCTCCCTAGGGGGGGGCTCCAACTATGGCTACACCTTC
TRBJ2-7,TRBD2,TRBV9,-,CASSVAGSGTYEQYF,TGTGCCAGCAGCGTAGCGGGCAGCGGGACCTACGAGCAGTACTTC
TRBJ2-7,-,TRBV6-6,-,CASSYSGATNEQYF,TGTGCCAGCAGTTACTCGGGGGCCACGAACGAGCAGTACTTC
TRBJ1-2,-,TRBV27,-,CASSLSGQLNYGYTF,TGTGCCAGCAGTTTATCTGGACAGCTGAACTATGGCTACACCTTC
TRBJ2-1,-,TRBV5-8,-,CASSRSVSSYNEQFF,TGTGCCAGCAGCCGTAGCGTGAGCTCCTACAATGAGCAGTTCTTC
TRBJ2-2,TRBD1,TRBV5-4,-,CASSLEGTVGELFF,TGTGCCAGCAGCTTAGAAGGGACAGTCGGGGAGCTGTTTTTT
TRBJ1-2,-,TRBV6-6,-,CASSYTQGWHTF,TGTGCCAGCAGTTACACACAGGGCTGGCACACCTTC
TRBJ2-2,TRBD2,TRBV9,-,CASSVGVSGDNTGELFF,TGTGCCAGCAGCGTAGGGGTTAGCGGGGATAACACCGGGGAGCTGTTTTTT
TRBJ2-3,TRBD2,TRBV7-3,-,CASSFGTSVTDTQYF,TGTGCCAGCAGCTTTGGGACTAGCGTCACAGATACGCAGTATTTT
TRBJ2-7,-,TRBV30,-,CAWSPGTVSNEQYF,TGTGCCTGGAGTCCAGGGACTGTCTCGAACGAGCAGTACTTC
TRBJ2-1,-,TRBV6-1,-,CASSVSGVYNEQFF,TGTGCCAGCAGTGTGTCGGGAGTCTACAATGAGCAGTTCTTC
TRBJ2-7,TRBD1,TRBV12-5,-,CASGRLGQGVHEQYF,TGTGCTAGTGGTCGCCTGGGACAGGGGGTCCACGAGCAGTACTTC
TRBJ1-5,-,TRBV2,-,CASSRGGPRNQPQHF,TGTGCCAGCAGTCGGGGGGGACCCAGAAATCAGCCCCAGCATTTT
TRBJ2-3,-,TRBV9,-,CASSLLAAPDTQYF,TGTGCCAGCAGCCTATTAGCGGCTCCAGATACGCAGTATTTT
TRBJ1-1,TRBD1,TRBV27,-,CASSNLRTGVVDTEAFF,TGTGCCAGCAGTAACCTAAGGACAGGGGTGGTGGACACTGAAGCTTTCTTT
TRBJ2-1,TRBD1,TRBV7-9,-,CASSSTGGIHNEQFF,TGTGCCAGCAGCTCCACAGGGGGCATTCACAATGAGCAGTTCTTC
TRBJ2-1,-,TRBV29-1,-,CSVDRSSYNEQFF,TGCAGCGTTGACAGAAGCTCCTACAATGAGCAGTTCTTC
TRBJ2-3,TRBD1,TRBV11-2,once,CASSFRGSGTDTQYF,TGTGCCAGCAGCTTCAGGGGGTCGGGCACAGATACGCAGTATTTT
TRBJ2-3,-,TRBV9,-,CASSVGEFTDTQYF,TGTGCCAGCAGCGTAGGGGAGTTCACAGATACGCAGTATTTT
TRBJ1-5,-,TRBV30,-,CAWSGQGNQPQHF,TGTGCCTGGAGCGGTCAGGGCAATCAGCCCCAGCATTTT
TRBJ1-1,-,TRBV7-3,-,CASSPGAGSSAFF,TGTGCCAGCAGCCCTGGCGCGGGGTCCTCGGCTTTCTTT
TRBJ2-3,-,TRBV19,-,CASSTRLVDTQYF,TGTGCCAGTAGTACCCGACTAGTCGATACGCAGTATTTT
TRBJ1-2,-,TRBV19,-,CASSQETGPLAYGYTF,TGTGCCAGTAGTCAAGAGACAGGACCCCTGGCCTATGGCTACACCTTC
TRBJ1-2,-,TRBV2,-,CASSDDRRYYGYTF,TGTGCCAGCAGTGACGACAGGCGCTACTATGGCTACACCTTC
TRBJ2-5,TRBD1,TRBV6-5,-,CASSYSLTGVQETQYF,TGTGCCAGCAGTTATTCTCTGACAGGGGTCCAAGAGACCCAGTACTTC
TRBJ2-5,-,TRBV16,-,CASSQSAGKTETQYF,TGTGCCAGCAGCCAATCGGCGGGAAAGACAGAGACCCAGTACTTC
TRBJ1-5,TRBD1,TRBV7-2,-,CASKTGVSNQPQHF,TGTGCCAGTAAAACAGGGGTCAGCAATCAGCCCCAGCATTTT
TRBJ2-1,TRBD2,TRBV4-1,-,CASSPATGLATSYEQFF,TGCGCCAGCAGCCCTGCAACCGGACTAGCGACCTCCTATGAGCAGTTCTTC
TRBJ1-5,-,TRBV6-6,-,CASSLIGGSNQPQHF,TGTGCCAGCAGTTTGATAGGGGGTAGCAATCAGCCCCAGCATTTT
TRBJ2-2,-,TRBV7-6,-,CASSSSPGPEMNTGELFF,TGTGCCAGCAGCTCATCCCCCGGCCCGGAGATGAACACCGGGGAGCTGTTTTTT
TRBJ2-5,-,TRBV29-1,-,CSALTAGQETQYF,TGCAGCGCCTTGACGGCAGGTCAAGAGACCCAGTACTTC
TRBJ2-1,TRBD1,TRBV18,-,CASRGQGSYNEQFF,TGTGCCAGCAGAGGACAGGGGTCCTACAATGAGCAGTTCTTC
TRBJ2-5,TRBD2,TRBV7-9,-,CSSSPRGLAGVETQYF,TGTTCCAGCAGCCCCCGGGGACTAGCGGGAGTAGAGACCCAGTACTTC
TRBJ2-5,-,TRBV2,-,CASGGGLVGRETQYF,TGTGCCAGCGGGGGGGGGCTGGTGGGACGGGAGACCCAGTACTTC
TRBJ2-1,TRBD2,TRBV6-5,once,CASSSTSGKFF,TGTGCCAGCAGTTCAACTAGCGGGAAGTTCTTC
TRBJ1-4,TRBD1,TRBV4-1,-,CASSGQGAGNEKLFF,TGCGCCAGCAGCGGACAGGGGGCGGGTAATGAAAAACTGTTTTTT
TRBJ2-3,TRBD2,TRBV5-6,-,CASSLTSATDTQYF,TGTGCCAGCAGCCTGACTAGCGCCACAGATACGCAGTATTTT
TRBJ2-1,TRBD2,TRBV2,-,CASSDNRGGSSYNEQFF,TGTGCCAGCAGCGACAATCGGGGGGGGAGCTCCTACAATGAGCAGTTCTTC
TRBJ1-2,-,TRBV30,-,CAWSVGGARGYTF,TGTGCCTGGAGTGTGGGAGGGGCACGGGGCTACACCTTC
TRBJ1-1,-,TRBV29-1,-,CSVDPGVGAEAFF,TGCAGCGTTGATCCAGGGGTGGGCGCTGAAGCTTTCTTT
TRBJ2-3,TRBD2,TRBV11-2,-,CASSQPGTSGSWTDTQYF,TGTGCCAGCAGCCAGCCGGGGACTAGCGGGAGTTGGACAGATACGCAGTATTTT
TRBJ2-1,TRBD1,TRBV29-1,-,CSVDRTGPSNEQFF,TGCAGCGTTGACCGGACAGGGCCCTCCAATGAGCAGTTCTTC
TRBJ1-2,TRBD1,TRBV4-3,-,CASSYDRGRGYTF,TGCGCCAGCAGTTACGACAGGGGACGTGGCTACACCTTC
TRBJ2-2,-,TRBV7-2,few,CASSLAEVNTGELFF,TGTGCCAGCAGCTTAGCGGAGGTGAACACCGGGGAGCTGTTTTTT
TRBJ2-5,-,TRBV9,-,CASSVDLYREETQYF,TGTGCCAGCAGCGTAGACTTGTACAGGGAGGAGACCCAGTACTTC
TRBJ2-1,TRBD2,TRBV7-3,-,CASSSAGGEQFF,TGTGCCAGCAGCTCCGCGGGAGGTGAGCAGTTCTTC
TRBJ2-3,-,TRBV20-1,-,CSAAVEDTQYF,TGCAGTGCTGCGGTGGAGGATACGCAGTATTTT
TRBJ2-1,TRBD2,TRBV7-2,-,CASSDLGTRDNEQFF,TGTGCCAGCAGCGATCTTGGGACTAGGGACAATGAGCAGTTCTTC
TRBJ2-7,-,TRBV27,-,CASSFWAEGEQYF,TGTGCCAGCAGTTTTTGGGCGGAGGGGGAGCAGTACTTC
TRBJ2-1,TRBD2,TRBV7-9,few,CASSFLAGGPGNNEQFF,TGTGCCAGCAGCTTTCTGGCGGGAGGGCCGGGGAACAATGAGCAGTTCTTC
TRBJ2-1,-,TRBV25-1,-,CASTPVASVGNEQFF,TGTGCCAGCACCCCAGTGGCTAGCGTAGGCAATGAGCAGTTCTTC
TRBJ2-3,TRBD1,TRBV7-3,-,CASSLQPGQGRDTQYF,TGTGCCAGCAGCTTACAACCGGGACAGGGAAGGGATACGCAGTATTTT
TRBJ1-2,-,TRBV19,-,CASSISSESYGYTF,TGTGCCAGTAGTATTTCGAGCGAGAGCTATGGCTACACCTTC
TRBJ1-1,TRBD1,TRBV19,-,CASRSGTANTEAFF,TGTGCCAGTAGATCCGGGACAGCGAACACTGAAGCTTTCTTT
TRBJ2-5,TRBD1,TRBV20-1,-,CSAPGTGMMYF,TGCAGTGCCCCTGGGACAGGGATGATGTACTTC